This T cell receptor beta chain is drawn from a study of shared clonotypes between healthy human individuals. It was roughly 200 ng DNA, about 30,000 T cell genomes, that sorted-subset replicate PCRs used. Sequenced by immunoSEQ multiplex PCR; TCRdb stores in-frame clones only, minus some. Of nearly 1 million clones in the sample, less than 85% were seen once. Germline CDR1 SGHNT, CDR2 YYREEE (reference sequence). This CDR3 region has 18 residues. Trimming removed 4 bases from V and 4 bases from J, with 25 bases in between. The chain employs TRBV5-4 and TRBJ2-3, with a tentative D call TRBD2 (10 bases). This receptor was taken from a man aged 18 to 30 in good health. Material: memory CD4+ T cells sorted from blood. Specified subset: CD45RA-negative fraction. Here the CDR3 DNA reads TGTGCCAGCAGCCGGACAGGGGTGGCTAGCGGGAGCGCAGATACGCAGTATTTT. Protein: CASSRTGVASGSADTQYF.